The sequence of this TCR beta chain was determined in a study of CD8+ T cells in alopecia areata. With regard to this clone: Its antigen is undetermined.

Study observations and caveats: In scalp and blood during tofacitinib, many expanded lesional clones persisted. On tofacitinib, scalp clonality and expanded CD8+ clones among top 100 fell significantly. Lesional scalp, especially alopecia totalis/universalis, showed higher clonality than normal scalp.

Sequencing templates came from extracted RNA that was reverse transcribed into cDNA. Profiled with immunoSEQ multiplex PCR; TCRdb holds only in-frame clones, not every one. The data contain 170,000 or so clones, approximately 55% of them singletons. Treatment given: oral pan-JAK inhibitor, 5-10 mg twice daily. Researchers picked out CD4+ and CD8+ T cells from PBMCs by sorting. This sample comprised CD8+ T cells sorted from blood, obtained at week 24, from a patient treated with tofacitinib. The sequence derives from a human donor with alopecia areata.

Here the CDR3 reads CASMSGSDGYTF. The DNA of the CDR3 is TGTGCCAGTATGTCGGGCTCCGATGGCTACACCTTC. The J gene is TRBJ1-2, the V gene TRBV19; D not resolved. CDR3 length equals 12 residues. V dropped 7 bases and J dropped 6 bases, with 12 bases sitting between them. The V gene's germline CDR1 is LNHDA and CDR2 SQIVND (reference sequence).